This T cell receptor (beta chain) was profiled in a study of vaccination and CD4 T cells after COVID-19. Noted treatment: approximately nine-day PBMC culture with coronavirus spike peptide pools or control peptides (ViraFEST assay). With fresh IL-2 medium, half the medium was replaced on days 3 and 7. The CDR3 consists of 12 residues. Germline V gene lookup returns CDR1 SNHLY and CDR2 FYNNEI. With 5 bases removed from V and 4 bases from J, the gap between germline ends came to 6 bases. Details on this clonotype: Its cognate antigen is unknown.

The Oncomine TCR Beta short-read assay was what sequenced the DNA obtained from cultured CD4+ T cells. Genomic DNA from cultured CD4+ T cells was extracted. TCRdb processed the PCR reads anew with MiXCR; each CDR3 protein has one entry. The table includes fewer than 4,000 distinct CDR3 sequences, roughly 77% detected once. Study results and caveats: Data came from relatively few convalescent patients and lacked early post-infection timepoints. Spike mono-reactivity was found in 304 of 307 vaccine-specific clones from convalescent patients.

Sequencing input: CD4+ T cells from blood, cultured in vitro. This chain uses TRBV2 with TRBJ1-5; D is undetermined. This TCR derives from a human donor who had recovered from COVID-19. The chain's CDR3 is CASSYRNQPQHF. The DNA for the CDR3 is TGTGCCAGCAGTTATAGAAATCAGCCCCAGCATTTT.